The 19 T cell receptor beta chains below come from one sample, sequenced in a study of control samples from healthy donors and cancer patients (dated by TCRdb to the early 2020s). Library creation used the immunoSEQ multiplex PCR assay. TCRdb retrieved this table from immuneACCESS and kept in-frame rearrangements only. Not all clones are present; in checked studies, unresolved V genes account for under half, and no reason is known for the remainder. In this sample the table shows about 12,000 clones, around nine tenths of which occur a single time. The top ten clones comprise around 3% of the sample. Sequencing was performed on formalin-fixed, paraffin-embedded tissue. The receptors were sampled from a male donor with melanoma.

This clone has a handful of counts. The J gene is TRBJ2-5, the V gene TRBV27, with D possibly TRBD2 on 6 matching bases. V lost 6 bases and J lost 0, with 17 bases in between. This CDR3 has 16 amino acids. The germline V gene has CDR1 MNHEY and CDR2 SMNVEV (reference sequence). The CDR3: CASRSGTRGNQETQYF. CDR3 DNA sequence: TGTGCCAGCAGATCGGGGACCCGGGGGAACCAAGAGACCCAGTACTTC.

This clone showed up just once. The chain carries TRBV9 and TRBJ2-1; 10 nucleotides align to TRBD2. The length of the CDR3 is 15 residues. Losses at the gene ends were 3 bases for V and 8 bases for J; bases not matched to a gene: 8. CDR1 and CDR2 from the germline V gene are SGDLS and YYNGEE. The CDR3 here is CASSGASGSLYEQFF. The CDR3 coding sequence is TGTGCCAGCAGCGGGGCTAGCGGGAGTTTGTATGAGCAGTTCTTC.

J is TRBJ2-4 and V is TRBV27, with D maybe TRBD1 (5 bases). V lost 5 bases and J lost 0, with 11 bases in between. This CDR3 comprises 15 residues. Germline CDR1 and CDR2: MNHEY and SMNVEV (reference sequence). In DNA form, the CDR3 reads TGTGCCAGCAGTCCGACAGTTATAGCCAAAAACATTCAGTACTTC. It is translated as CASSPTVIAKNIQYF.

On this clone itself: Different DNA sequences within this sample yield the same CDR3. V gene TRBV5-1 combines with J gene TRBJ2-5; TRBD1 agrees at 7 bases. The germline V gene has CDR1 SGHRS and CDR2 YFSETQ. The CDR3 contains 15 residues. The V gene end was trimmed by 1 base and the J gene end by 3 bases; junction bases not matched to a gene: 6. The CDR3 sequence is CASSLHGGTEETQYF. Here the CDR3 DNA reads TGCGCCAGCAGCTTGCATGGTGGGACAGAAGAGACCCAGTACTTC. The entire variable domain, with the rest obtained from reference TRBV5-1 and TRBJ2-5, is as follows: KAGVTQTPRYLIKTRGQQVTLSCSPISGHRSVSWYQQTPGQGLQFLFEYFSETQRNKGNFPGRFSGRQFSNSRSEMNVSTLELGDSALYLCASSLHGGTEETQYFGPGTRLLVL.

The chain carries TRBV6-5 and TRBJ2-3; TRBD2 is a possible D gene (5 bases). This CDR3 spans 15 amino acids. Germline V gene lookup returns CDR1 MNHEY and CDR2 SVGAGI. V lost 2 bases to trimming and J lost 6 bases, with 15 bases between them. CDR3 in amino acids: CASSYEGIEGDTQYF. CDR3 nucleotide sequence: TGTGCCAGCAGTTACGAGGGCATAGAGGGTGATACGCAGTATTTT.

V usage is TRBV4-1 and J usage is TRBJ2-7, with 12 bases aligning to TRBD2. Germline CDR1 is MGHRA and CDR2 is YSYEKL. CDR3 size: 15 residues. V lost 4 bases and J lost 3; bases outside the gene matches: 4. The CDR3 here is CASSPTTSGSYEQYV. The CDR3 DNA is TGCGCCAGCAGCCCGACGACTAGCGGGAGCTACGAGCAGTACGTC.

The CDR3, as DNA: TGTGCCAGCAGCGTCGCGGGACAGAATAATGAAAAACTGTTTTTT. This encodes CASSVAGQNNEKLFF. This chain uses TRBV9 with TRBJ1-4, with 7 positions matching TRBD1. V lost 2 bases to trimming and J lost 4 bases; unmatched junction nucleotides: 5. The CDR3 totals 15 residues. CDR1 is SGDLS, CDR2 YYNGEE, per germline.

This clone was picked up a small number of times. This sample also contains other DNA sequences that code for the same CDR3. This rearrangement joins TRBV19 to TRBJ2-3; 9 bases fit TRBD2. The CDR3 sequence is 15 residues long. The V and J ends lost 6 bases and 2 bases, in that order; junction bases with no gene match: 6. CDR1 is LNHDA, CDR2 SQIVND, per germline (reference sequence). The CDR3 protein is CASSMSGRNTDTQYF. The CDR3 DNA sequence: TGTGCCAGTAGCATGAGCGGGAGGAACACAGATACGCAGTATTTT.

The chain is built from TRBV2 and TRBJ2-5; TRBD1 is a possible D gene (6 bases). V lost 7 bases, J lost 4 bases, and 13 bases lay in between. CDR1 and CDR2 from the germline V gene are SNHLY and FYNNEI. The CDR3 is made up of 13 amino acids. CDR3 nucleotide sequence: TGTGCCAGCAATGGTGACAGGAGAGAGACCCAGTACTTC. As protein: CASNGDRRETQYF.

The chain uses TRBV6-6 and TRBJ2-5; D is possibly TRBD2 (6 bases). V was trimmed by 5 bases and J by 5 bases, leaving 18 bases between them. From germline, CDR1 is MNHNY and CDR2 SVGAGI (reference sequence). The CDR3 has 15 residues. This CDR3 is CASSTPEGQRETQYF. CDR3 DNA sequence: TGTGCCAGCAGTACGCCGGAGGGGCAGAGGGAGACCCAGTACTTC.

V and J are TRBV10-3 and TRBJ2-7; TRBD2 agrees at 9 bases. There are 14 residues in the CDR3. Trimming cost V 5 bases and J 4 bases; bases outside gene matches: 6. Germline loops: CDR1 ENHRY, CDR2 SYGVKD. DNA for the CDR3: TGTGCCATCAGTTTAGCGGGAGAGGGGTACGAGCAGTACGTC. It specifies CAISLAGEGYEQYV.

This CDR3 reads CASSPGLRGNEQFF. The CDR3 DNA reads TGTGCCAGTAGCCCGGGACTCAGGGGGAATGAGCAGTTCTTC. The rearrangement links TRBV19 to TRBJ2-1; D may be TRBD1 (7 bases). This CDR3 spans 14 amino acids. Trimming shortened V by 6 bases and J by 7 bases, and 16 bases separated the two germline ends. Germline CDR1 is LNHDA and CDR2 is SQIVND (reference sequence). Full variable domain (remainder filled in from reference TRBV19 and TRBJ2-1): DGGITQSPKYLFRKEGQNVTLSCEQNLNHDAMYWYRQDPGQGLRLIYYSQIVNDFQKGDIAEGYSVSREKKESFPLTVTSAQKNPTAFYLCASSPGLRGNEQFFGPGTRLTVL.

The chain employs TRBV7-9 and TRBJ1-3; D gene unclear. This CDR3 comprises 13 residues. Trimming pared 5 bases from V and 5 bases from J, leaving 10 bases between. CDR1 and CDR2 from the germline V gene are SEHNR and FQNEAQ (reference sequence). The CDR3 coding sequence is TGTGCCAGCAGCCCACTCGACCGAAACACCATATATTTT. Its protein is CASSPLDRNTIYF.

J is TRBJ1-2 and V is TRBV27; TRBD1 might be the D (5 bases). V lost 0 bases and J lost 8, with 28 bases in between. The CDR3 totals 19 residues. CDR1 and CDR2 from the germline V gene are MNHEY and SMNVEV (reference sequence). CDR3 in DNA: TGTGCCAGCAGTTTATCTAACGTTCAGACGAGGGGAAGGTTCAAGGGCTACACCTTC. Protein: CASSLSNVQTRGRFKGYTF.

As DNA, the CDR3 is TGTGCCAGCAGCTTAGTTCGGGAGAGGGTTTCTGAGCAGTTCTTC. Translating it yields CASSLVRERVSEQFF. The chain uses TRBV11-1 and TRBJ2-1; D perhaps matches TRBD2 (6 bases). The V and J ends lost 1 base and 9 bases respectively, with 16 bases between them. Germline V gene data show CDR1 as SGHAT and CDR2 as FQDESV (reference sequence). This CDR3 region has 15 residues.

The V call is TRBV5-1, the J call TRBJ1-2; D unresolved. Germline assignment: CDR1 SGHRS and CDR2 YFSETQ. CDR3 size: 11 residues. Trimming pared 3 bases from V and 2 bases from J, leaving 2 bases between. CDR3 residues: CASSSNYGYTF. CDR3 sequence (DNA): TGCGCCAGCAGCTCGAACTATGGCTACACCTTC.

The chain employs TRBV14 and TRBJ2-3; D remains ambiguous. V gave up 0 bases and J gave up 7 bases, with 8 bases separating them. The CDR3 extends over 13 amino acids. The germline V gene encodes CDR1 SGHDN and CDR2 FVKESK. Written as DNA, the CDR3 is TGTGCCAGCAGCCAAGACCGGCAGCATACGCAGTATTTT. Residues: CASSQDRQHTQYF.

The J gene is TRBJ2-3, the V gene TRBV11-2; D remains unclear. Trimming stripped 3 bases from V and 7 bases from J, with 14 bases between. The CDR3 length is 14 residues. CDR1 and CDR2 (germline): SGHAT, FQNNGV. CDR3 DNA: TGTGCCAGCAGCTTCCTCGGTAGCCGTAATACGCAGTATTTT. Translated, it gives CASSFLGSRNTQYF.

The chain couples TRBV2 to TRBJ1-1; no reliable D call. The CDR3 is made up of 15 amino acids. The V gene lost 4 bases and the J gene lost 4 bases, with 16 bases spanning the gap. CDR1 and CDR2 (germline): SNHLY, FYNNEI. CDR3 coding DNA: TGTGCCAGCAGTGCCCCCCCGGTCGGCGTCACTGAAGCTTTCTTT. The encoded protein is CASSAPPVGVTEAFF.